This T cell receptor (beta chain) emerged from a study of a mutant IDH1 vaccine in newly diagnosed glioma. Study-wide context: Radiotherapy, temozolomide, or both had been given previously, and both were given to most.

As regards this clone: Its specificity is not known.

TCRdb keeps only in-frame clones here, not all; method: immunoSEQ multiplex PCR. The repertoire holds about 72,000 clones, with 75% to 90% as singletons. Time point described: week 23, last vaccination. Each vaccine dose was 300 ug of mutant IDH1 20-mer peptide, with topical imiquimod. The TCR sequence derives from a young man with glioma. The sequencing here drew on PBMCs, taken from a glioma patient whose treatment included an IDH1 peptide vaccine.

This chain's CDR3 is CASGLADRRTDTQYF. For the CDR3, the DNA is TGTGCTAGTGGTTTGGCTGACAGACGCACAGATACGCAGTATTTT. The V and J genes are TRBV12-5 and TRBJ2-3; D is possibly TRBD1 (5 bases). Trimming pared 1 base from V and 1 base from J, leaving 9 bases between. The CDR3 is 15 amino acids. Germline lookup yields CDR1 LGHNT and CDR2 FRNRAP.